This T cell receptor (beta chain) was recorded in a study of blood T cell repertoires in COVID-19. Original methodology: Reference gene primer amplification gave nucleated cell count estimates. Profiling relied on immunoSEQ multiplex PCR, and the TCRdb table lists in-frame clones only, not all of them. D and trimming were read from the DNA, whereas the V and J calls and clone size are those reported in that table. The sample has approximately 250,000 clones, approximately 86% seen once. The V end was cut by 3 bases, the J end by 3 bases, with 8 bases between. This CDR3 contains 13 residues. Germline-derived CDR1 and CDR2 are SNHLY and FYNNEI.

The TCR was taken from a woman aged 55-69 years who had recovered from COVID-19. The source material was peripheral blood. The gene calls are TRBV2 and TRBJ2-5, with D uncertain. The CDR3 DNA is TGTGCCAGCAGTGATGTTGCGAAAGAGACCCAGTACTTC. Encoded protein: CASSDVAKETQYF.